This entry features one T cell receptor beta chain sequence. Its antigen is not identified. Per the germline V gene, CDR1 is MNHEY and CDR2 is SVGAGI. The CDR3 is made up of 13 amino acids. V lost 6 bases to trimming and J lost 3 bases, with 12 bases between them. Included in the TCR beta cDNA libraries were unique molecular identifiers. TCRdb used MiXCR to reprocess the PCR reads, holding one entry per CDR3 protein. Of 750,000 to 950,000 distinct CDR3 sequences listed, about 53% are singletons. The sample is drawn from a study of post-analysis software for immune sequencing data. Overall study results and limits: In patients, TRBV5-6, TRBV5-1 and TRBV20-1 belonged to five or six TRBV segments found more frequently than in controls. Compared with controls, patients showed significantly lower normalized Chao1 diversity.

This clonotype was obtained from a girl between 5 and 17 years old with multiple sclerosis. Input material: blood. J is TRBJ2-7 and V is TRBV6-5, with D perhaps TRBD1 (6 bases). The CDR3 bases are TGTGCCAGCAGAAGACAGGTTCACTACGAGCAGTACTTC. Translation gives CASRRQVHYEQYF.